These 25 T cell receptor beta chains came from one sample sequenced in a study of beta chain features in type 1 diabetes. The entirety of the isolated RNA underwent reverse transcription, so expressed TCRB transcripts were sequenced. Using immunoSEQ multiplex PCR, the repertoire was profiled, and TCRdb retains in-frame clones only, with some absent. Altogether a few hundred thousand clones are present, approximately 10% being singletons, with the ten largest covering 1% to 1.5%. The sequenced material came from central memory CD4+ T cells from blood. Receptors were obtained from a man aged 18 to 30 in good health.

The chain recombines TRBV29-1 with TRBJ2-7; 9 bases map to TRBD1. The germline CDR1 and CDR2 sequences are SQVTM and ANQGSEA. This CDR3 is built from 14 residues. Unmatched junction bases numbered 12, after V lost 7 bases and J lost 5 bases. For the CDR3, the DNA is TGCAGCGGCGCTCCGACAGGGGGTCGACACGAGCAGTACTTC. Its translation: CSGAPTGGRHEQYF.

The CDR3 bases are TGCGCCAGCAGCCAAGAAAGGGGCAGGGAACTCTACACCTTC. Protein: CASSQERGRELYTF. The chain carries TRBV4-3 and TRBJ1-2; D is possibly TRBD1 (5 bases). CDR1 LGHNA and CDR2 YSLEER come from the germline V gene. The V and J ends lost 0 bases and 10 bases respectively, with 15 bases between them. The CDR3 has 14 amino acids.

As to this clone: Only one base separates this from a far larger clonotype, so it likely reflects a read error. V usage is TRBV29-1 and J usage is TRBJ2-6; possible D gene TRBD2, 5 bases. Germline lookup yields CDR1 SQVTM and CDR2 ANQGSEA. The CDR3 consists of 11 residues. CDR3 nucleotides: TGCGGCGGGCGTGAGGCCAACGTCCTGACTTTC. This gives the protein CGGREANVLTF.

This clone was seen a few times. V is TRBV27 and J is TRBJ2-1; a possible D gene is TRBD2 (5 bases). V shed 5 bases and J shed 4 bases, with 15 bases lying between them. The CDR3 has 15 residues. The germline CDR1 and CDR2 sequences are MNHEY and SMNVEV (reference sequence). CDR3 region: CASSPRVRGYNEQFF. The CDR3 DNA sequence: TGTGCCAGCAGTCCCAGAGTACGAGGGTACAATGAGCAGTTCTTC.

CDR3 coding DNA: TGTGCCAGCAGCACCGGCAAGAGGCCCCAGCATTTT. Translating it yields CASSTGKRPQHF. The rearrangement links TRBV7-2 to TRBJ1-5; no reliable D call. V lost 5 bases and J lost 9, with 11 bases in between. CDR3 size: 12 residues. The germline CDR1 and CDR2 sequences are SGHTA and FQGNSA.

This clone was counted a few times. This chain connects TRBV5-4 to TRBJ2-1; D not certain. This CDR3 has 12 residues. Per the germline V gene, CDR1 is SGHNT and CDR2 is YYREEE (reference sequence). V lost 0 bases and J 6 bases, leaving 4 bases between the germline ends. The CDR3 region has the DNA TGTGCCAGCAGCTTGGCGCGCAATGAGCAGTTCTTC. Its translation: CASSLARNEQFF. Based on the CDR3 plus reference TRBV5-4 and TRBJ2-1, the full variable domain is ETGVTQSPTHLIKTRGQQVTLRCSSQSGHNTVSWYQQALGQGPQFIFQYYREEENGRGNFPPRFSGLQFPNYSSELNVNALELDDSALYLCASSLARNEQFFGPGTRLTVL.

J is TRBJ2-1 and V is TRBV5-5; D may match TRBD1 or TRBD2 (5 bases each). Looked up from germline, CDR1 is SGHKS and CDR2 is YYEKEE (reference sequence). The CDR3 consists of 12 residues. Trimming cost V 0 bases and J 12 bases, with 10 bases left between them. CDR3 DNA sequence: TGTGCCAGCAGCTTGGCTTATGGGGGGCAGTTCTTC. This gives the protein CASSLAYGGQFF.

This clone was found a few times. This chain joins TRBV18 and TRBJ2-7; 8 bases align to TRBD2. Germline CDR1 is KGHSH and CDR2 is LQKENI. The CDR3 loop spans 15 amino acids. J was trimmed by 3 bases and V by 3 bases; bases with no gene match: 7. This CDR3 reads CASSPAGGMIYEQYF. CDR3 sequence (DNA): TGTGCCAGCTCACCCGCGGGGGGTATGATCTACGAGCAGTACTTC. Based on the CDR3 plus reference TRBV18 and TRBJ2-7, the full variable domain is NAGVMQNPRHLVRRRGQEARLRCSPMKGHSHVYWYRQLPEEGLKFMVYLQKENIIDESGMPKERFSAEFPKEGPSILRIQQVVRGDSAAYFCASSPAGGMIYEQYFGPGTRLTVT.

This clone was seen only a few times. With only one base between it and a far larger clone, this is likely a read error. The V gene is TRBV6-6, the J gene TRBJ2-7; D is undetermined. V gave up 6 bases and J gave up 1 base, with 4 bases separating them. The germline V gene encodes CDR1 MNHNY and CDR2 SVGAGI (reference sequence). CDR3 length: 11 amino acids. The CDR3 loop is CASRFSYEQYF. CDR3 nucleotide sequence: TGTGCCAGCAGATTTTCCTACGAGCAGTACTTC.

This clone showed up just a few times. The chain couples TRBV2 to TRBJ2-7; 10 nucleotides line up with TRBD1. V dropped 6 bases and J dropped 5; count of bases not matched to a gene: 7. The CDR3 has 14 residues. The V gene's germline CDR1 is SNHLY and CDR2 FYNNEI. DNA for the CDR3: TGTGCCAGCAGGTTGGGACAGGGGACCGACGAGCAGTACTTC. This translates into CASRLGQGTDEQYF.

This clone has ten or more counts. This chain joins TRBV4-3 and TRBJ2-3, with 7 positions matching TRBD2. Per germline, CDR1 LGHNA and CDR2 YSLEER. CDR3 length: 18 residues. V lost 0 bases and J lost 0; bases outside the gene matches: 9. In DNA form, the CDR3 reads TGCGCCAGCAGCCAAGATCTGGCTAGCGGAAGAAGCACAGATACGCAGTATTTT. Translating it yields CASSQDLASGRSTDTQYF.

This clone was counted only a few times. The chain combines TRBV25-1 with TRBJ2-3; D might be TRBD1 or TRBD2, each matching 5 bases. V dropped 5 bases and J dropped 7 bases, with 19 bases sitting between them. This CDR3 region has 15 residues. The germline V gene has CDR1 MGHDK and CDR2 SYGVNS. This CDR3 is CASSRGTGLANTQYF. The CDR3 region has the DNA TGTGCCAGCAGTCGGGGCACGGGGCTAGCAAATACGCAGTATTTT.

This clone was counted only a few times. This sequence joins TRBV9 and TRBJ1-5, with unresolved D. The germline CDR1 and CDR2 sequences are SGDLS and YYNGEE. Trimming stripped 0 bases from V and 6 bases from J, with 7 bases between. The CDR3 is 13 residues long. The CDR3 spells CASSVASAQPQHF. CDR3 nucleotide sequence: TGTGCCAGCAGCGTAGCGTCCGCTCAGCCCCAGCATTTT.

The V gene is TRBV30, the J gene TRBJ2-2; TRBD1 might be the D (6 bases). The CDR3 is 13 residues long. The V gene lost 5 bases and the J gene lost 7 bases, with 14 bases spanning the gap. The V gene's germline CDR1 is GTSNPN and CDR2 SVGIG (reference sequence). CDR3 protein: CAWAQGHGGELFF. The CDR3 DNA sequence: TGTGCCTGGGCACAGGGTCACGGCGGGGAGCTGTTTTTT.

The chain's CDR3 is CASSVNRVGGETQYF. For the CDR3, the DNA is TGTGCCAGCAGCGTAAACAGGGTGGGGGGAGAGACCCAGTACTTC. This rearrangement joins TRBV7-2 to TRBJ2-5; tentatively, D is TRBD1 or TRBD2 (6 bases each). Germline V gene lookup returns CDR1 SGHTA and CDR2 FQGNSA. Trimming pared 5 bases from V and 4 bases from J, leaving 17 bases between. The CDR3 runs 15 residues.

This clone was seen more than once but under ten times. This chain links TRBV20-1 with TRBJ2-5; no firm D call. V lost 2 bases, J lost 5 bases, and 3 bases lay in between. Germline V gene data show CDR1 as DFQATT and CDR2 as SNEGSKA (reference sequence). This CDR3 is 10 amino acids long. The CDR3 DNA reads TGCAGTGCTAGAAGGGAGACCCAGTACTTC. Residues: CSARRETQYF.

This sequence joins TRBV18 and TRBJ1-2; D is unresolved. Trimming shortened V by 1 base and J by 4 bases, and 10 bases separated the two germline ends. The germline V gene encodes CDR1 KGHSH and CDR2 LQKENI. CDR3 length equals 14 residues. The CDR3 bases are TGTGCCAGCTCACCACAGGGTGCTAGCTATGGCTACACCTTC. Its translation: CASSPQGASYGYTF.

In its sample, this clone was seen a few times. The chain employs TRBV5-6 and TRBJ2-7; the match to TRBD2 covers 9 bases. Germline V gives CDR1 SGHDT, CDR2 YYEEEE. The CDR3 extends over 15 amino acids. V was pared by 2 bases and J by 6 bases, with 9 bases of the junction left unmatched. CDR3 residues: CASSFEPGLAGEQYF. CDR3 DNA: TGTGCCAGCAGCTTCGAACCGGGACTAGCAGGCGAGCAGTACTTC.

In nucleotides, the CDR3 is TGTGCCAGCAGCTTAGTCACTAGCGGGTACAATGAGCAGTTCTTC. Translation: CASSLVTSGYNEQFF. This chain uses TRBV7-9 with TRBJ2-1; the match to TRBD2 covers 9 bases. Trimming at V came to 1 base and at J to 4 bases, leaving 2 bases not matched to a gene. The CDR3 covers 15 residues. CDR1 and CDR2 from the germline V gene are SEHNR and FQNEAQ (reference sequence). The full variable domain, with the rest looked up from reference TRBV7-9 and TRBJ2-1, is DTGVSQNPRHKITKRGQNVTFRCDPISEHNRLYWYRQTLGQGPEFLTYFQNEAQLEKSRLLSDRFSAERPKGSFSTLEIQRTEQGDSAMYLCASSLVTSGYNEQFFGPGTRLTVL.

This clone has a handful of counts. This chain joins TRBV7-3 and TRBJ2-7; D might be TRBD2 (6 bases). Between the trimmed V and J ends, which lost 5 bases and 7 bases, there was a span of 21 bases. This CDR3 is built from 15 residues. From germline, CDR1 is SGHTA and CDR2 FQGTGA. The CDR3 region is CASSLQPGVMREQYF. The CDR3 nucleotides read TGTGCCAGCAGCCTCCAACCGGGAGTGATGAGGGAGCAGTACTTC.

This clone has at least ten counts. DNA for the CDR3: TGTGCCTGGAGTGGAAGTAGTTGGACCAAAAACATTCAGTACTTC. This codes for CAWSGSSWTKNIQYF. J is TRBJ2-4 and V is TRBV30; the D is unclear. The CDR3 totals 15 residues. Deletions cut 1 base from V and 2 bases from J, with 12 bases between. Germline CDR1 and CDR2: GTSNPN and SVGIG (reference sequence).

This clone was seen only a few times. The J gene is TRBJ2-1, the V gene TRBV29-1; TRBD1 aligns across 8 bases. Germline V gives CDR1 SQVTM, CDR2 ANQGSEA. After removal of 8 bases from V and 4 bases from J, the junction contained 7 bases not matched to a gene. The CDR3 is 13 amino acids. CDR3 region: CSINRGVYNEQFF. The CDR3 DNA is TGCAGCATCAACAGGGGGGTATACAATGAGCAGTTCTTC.

This chain uses TRBV7-2 with TRBJ2-5, with a weak D call TRBD2 (6 bases). The CDR3 totals 15 residues. Trimming removed 1 base from V and 4 bases from J, with 13 bases in between. The germline V gene has CDR1 SGHTA and CDR2 FQGNSA. The CDR3 region is CASSLGSSEVETQYF. CDR3 nucleotide sequence: TGTGCCAGCAGCTTAGGGTCTAGCGAGGTAGAGACCCAGTACTTC.

This clone was seen more than once but under ten times. J is TRBJ1-2 and V is TRBV27; 8 positions match TRBD1. V dropped 4 bases and J dropped 4; count of bases not matched to a gene: 5. CDR1 is MNHEY and CDR2 is SMNVEV in the germline V gene (reference sequence). CDR3 size: 14 residues. For the CDR3, the DNA is TGTGCCAGCAGTTCTACAGGGGGTTCCTATGGCTACACCTTC. This codes for CASSSTGGSYGYTF.

The genes are TRBV12-2 and TRBJ2-1; TRBD2 is the table's D call and was not checked against the DNA. TRBV12-2 is classified as a pseudogene. The CDR3 loop spans 16 amino acids. This chain's CDR3 is CASRLVSGCSYNEQFF. As DNA, the CDR3 is TGTGCAAGTCGCTTAGTGAGCGGGTGCTCCTACAATGAGCAGTTCTTC.